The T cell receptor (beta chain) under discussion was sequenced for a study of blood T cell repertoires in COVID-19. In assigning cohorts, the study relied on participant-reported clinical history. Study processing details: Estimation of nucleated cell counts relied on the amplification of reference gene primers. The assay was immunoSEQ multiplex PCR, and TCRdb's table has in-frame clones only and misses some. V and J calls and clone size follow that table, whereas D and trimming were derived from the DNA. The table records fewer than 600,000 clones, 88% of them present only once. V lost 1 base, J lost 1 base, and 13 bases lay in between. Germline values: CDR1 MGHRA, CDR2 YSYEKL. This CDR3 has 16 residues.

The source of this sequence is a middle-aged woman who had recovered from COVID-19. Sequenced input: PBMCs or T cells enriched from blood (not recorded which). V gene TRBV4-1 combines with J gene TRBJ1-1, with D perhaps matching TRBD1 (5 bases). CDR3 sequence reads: CASSQARVITNTEAFF. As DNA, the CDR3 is TGCGCCAGCAGCCAAGCCAGGGTGATCACGAACACTGAAGCTTTCTTT.